These 21 T cell receptor beta chains share one sample of origin, sequenced in a study of T cell changes during pregnancy in multiple sclerosis. The data were produced by immunoSEQ multiplex PCR, yet TCRdb's version contains in-frame clones alone and is incomplete. Among 30,000 to 45,000 clones, around nine tenths were seen once, and the ten largest hold around 0.41%. The sample consisted of CD4+ T cells from peripheral blood mononuclear cells, taken in the third trimester of pregnancy. The receptors come from a female donor with multiple sclerosis, enrolled in a pregnancy study.

The chain couples TRBV5-5 to TRBJ2-2; 7 nucleotides agree with TRBD1. The J segment lost 7 bases and the V segment lost 6 bases, leaving 21 bases of the junction unmatched. The CDR3 loop spans 18 amino acids. Germline loops: CDR1 SGHKS, CDR2 YYEKEE (reference sequence). DNA of the CDR3: TGTGCCAGCAACCCTCGATACAGGGGACCCTTAGATAGCGGGGAGCTGTTTTTT. Translated, it gives CASNPRYRGPLDSGELFF.

The V gene is TRBV5-1, the J gene TRBJ2-5, with D perhaps TRBD2 (6 bases). The V and J ends lost 4 bases and 6 bases respectively, with 16 bases between them. Per germline, CDR1 SGHRS and CDR2 YFSETQ. CDR3 size: 14 residues. In nucleotides, the CDR3 is TGCGCCAGCAGCCCGACCCCGGGAGTAAAGACCCAGTACTTC. Its translation: CASSPTPGVKTQYF.

The chain carries TRBV5-1 and TRBJ2-5; TRBD2 agrees at 7 bases. J was trimmed by 5 bases and V by 0 bases; bases with no gene match: 4. Germline V gene data show CDR1 as SGHRS and CDR2 as YFSETQ. The CDR3 is made up of 14 amino acids. This CDR3 is CASSLGGSRETQYF. CDR3 nucleotides: TGCGCCAGCAGCTTGGGCGGGAGTCGGGAGACCCAGTACTTC.

This clone was picked up one time. This chain uses TRBV19 with TRBJ1-1, with TRBD1 identical over 8 bases. CDR1 is LNHDA, CDR2 SQIVND, per germline (reference sequence). The length of the CDR3 is 16 residues. V shed 4 bases, J shed 0 bases, and the junction held 7 bases outside the gene matches. CDR3 coding DNA: TGTGCCAGTAGTACCCGGACAGGGCCCATGAACACTGAAGCTTTCTTT. Its translation is CASSTRTGPMNTEAFF.

V gene TRBV27 combines with J gene TRBJ1-5, with 8 bases that match TRBD1. Germline values: CDR1 MNHEY, CDR2 SMNVEV (reference sequence). This CDR3 spans 15 amino acids. The V gene end was trimmed by 4 bases and the J gene end by 5 bases; junction bases not matched to a gene: 7. The CDR3 DNA is TGTGCCAGCAGTTCCCTTGGACAGGGCTATCAGCCCCAGCATTTT. Translating it yields CASSSLGQGYQPQHF.

The chain carries TRBV27 and TRBJ2-3; 7 bases align to TRBD1. CDR3 length equals 19 residues. From germline, CDR1 is MNHEY and CDR2 SMNVEV (reference sequence). V lost 4 bases to trimming and J lost 2 bases; unmatched junction nucleotides: 18. CDR3 in amino acids: CASSSSRTNRGKLTDTQYF. The CDR3 coding sequence is TGTGCCAGCAGTTCGAGTCGGACGAACAGGGGTAAACTCACAGATACGCAGTATTTT.

This chain uses TRBV7-3 with TRBJ2-3; no firm D call. The germline gives CDR1 SGHTA, CDR2 FQGTGA. V was clipped by 4 bases and J by 4 bases, with 9 bases between them. This CDR3 is 13 amino acids long. Here the CDR3 DNA reads TGTGCCAGCAGCTCCTCCTCGGCAGATACGCAGTATTTT. Its protein product is CASSSSSADTQYF.

V is TRBV7-2 and J is TRBJ2-7; 9 positions match TRBD1. Germline CDR1 and CDR2: SGHTA and FQGNSA. The V gene end was trimmed by 1 base and the J gene end by 5 bases; junction bases not matched to a gene: 0. The CDR3 spans 13 residues. CDR3 coding DNA: TGTGCCAGCAGCTTAGGGACAGGGGACGAGCAGTACTTC. Translation gives CASSLGTGDEQYF.

V is TRBV2 and J is TRBJ2-2; D might be TRBD1 (6 bases). Per germline, CDR1 SNHLY and CDR2 FYNNEI. The CDR3 contains 14 residues. Trimming took off 6 bases at V and 4 bases at J, with 12 bases between the two ends. The CDR3 DNA follows: TGTGCCAGCAGGGGGGCGCGGCGCACCGGGGAGCTGTTTTTT. Amino acid sequence: CASRGARRTGELFF.

As concerns this clone: Other DNA sequences in this specimen translate into the identical CDR3. The chain combines TRBV18 with TRBJ1-1; 8 bases align to TRBD1. The ends lost 0 bases at V and 4 bases at J; junction bases unmatched: 4. CDR3 length equals 15 residues. Germline V lookup: CDR1 KGHSH, CDR2 LQKENI. The CDR3, as DNA: TGTGCCAGCTCACCACCTCAGGGGGCTGGCACTGAAGCTTTCTTT. Residues: CASSPPQGAGTEAFF.

The chain uses TRBV7-9 and TRBJ2-7; maybe TRBD2 (5 bases). CDR3 length: 14 amino acids. Germline CDR1 and CDR2: SEHNR and FQNEAQ (reference sequence). Trimming left V 1 base short and J 6 bases short, with 13 bases between. CDR3 loop: CASSLVATGFEQYF. CDR3 nucleotide sequence: TGTGCCAGCAGCTTAGTAGCGACTGGGTTCGAGCAGTACTTC.

This clone has just one count. The J gene is TRBJ2-7, the V gene TRBV7-8; D might be TRBD2 (6 bases). With 6 bases removed from V and 0 bases from J, the gap between germline ends came to 12 bases. CDR3 length: 14 residues. CDR1 is SGHVS, CDR2 FQNEAQ, per germline. The CDR3 DNA is TGTGCCAGCAGGGCTAGCGAGGGCTCCTACGAGCAGTACTTC. Amino acid sequence: CASRASEGSYEQYF.

The chain joins TRBV6-4 to TRBJ2-5; D is perhaps TRBD1 (5 bases). Germline values: CDR1 MRHNA, CDR2 SNTAGT. The CDR3 consists of 13 residues. V shed 8 bases and J shed 2 bases, with 12 bases lying between them. CDR3 in DNA: TGTGCCAGCTCTAGACAGTCACAAGAGACCCAGTACTTC. It yields the protein CASSRQSQETQYF.

The J gene is TRBJ2-1, the V gene TRBV4-2; 12 bases fit TRBD2. The V gene's germline CDR1 is LGHNA and CDR2 YNFKEQ. The CDR3 spans 15 residues. After removal of 4 bases from V and 6 bases from J, the junction contained 4 bases not matched to a gene. The CDR3 sequence: CASSPGTSGSNEQFF. In DNA, the CDR3 is TGTGCCAGCAGCCCCGGGACTAGCGGGTCCAATGAGCAGTTCTTC.

V gene TRBV11-3 combines with J gene TRBJ1-1; D may be TRBD1 (5 bases). The CDR3 contains 14 residues. Germline-derived CDR1 and CDR2 are SGHNT and YENEEA. Between the trimmed V and J ends, which lost 5 bases and 1 base, there was a span of 11 bases. The CDR3 bases are TGTGCCAGCAGCCCACCGACAGCGAACACTGAAGCTTTCTTT. Encoded protein: CASSPPTANTEAFF.

The gene calls are TRBV6-1 and TRBJ1-5; 8 nucleotides agree with TRBD1. With V trimmed by 5 bases and J by 4 bases, 7 bases remained unmatched. The CDR3 covers 15 residues. Germline assignment: CDR1 MNHNS and CDR2 SASEGT. This CDR3 reads CASSSTGDTNQPQHF. The CDR3 bases are TGTGCCAGCAGTTCGACAGGGGATACGAATCAGCCCCAGCATTTT.

The V gene is TRBV2, the J gene TRBJ1-2, with D hard to call. The CDR3 is 12 amino acids. CDR1 is SNHLY, CDR2 FYNNEI, per germline. Trimming cost V 3 bases and J 5 bases, with 7 bases left between them. The CDR3 protein is CASSERDYGYTF. The CDR3 DNA reads as TGTGCCAGCAGTGAGAGGGATTATGGCTACACCTTC.

The J gene is TRBJ2-5, the V gene TRBV5-1, with a tentative D call TRBD2 (5 bases). The CDR3 has 14 amino acids. V was trimmed by 1 base and J by 2 bases, leaving 9 bases between them. Germline CDR1 SGHRS, CDR2 YFSETQ. CDR3 coding DNA: TGCGCCAGCAGCTTGACGGGGTTACAAGAGACCCAGTACTTC. The encoded protein is CASSLTGLQETQYF.

V usage is TRBV7-3 and J usage is TRBJ2-1, with 12 bases matching TRBD2. Germline assignment: CDR1 SGHTA and CDR2 FQGTGA. V dropped 4 bases and J dropped 6; count of bases not matched to a gene: 7. The CDR3 length is 16 residues. As DNA, the CDR3 is TGTGCCAGCAGCTCCCCACTAGCGGGAGGACGCAATGAGCAGTTCTTC. Translated: CASSSPLAGGRNEQFF.

In this sample, this clone turned up once. The chain uses TRBV30 and TRBJ2-6; 11 nucleotides line up with TRBD2. There are 16 residues in the CDR3. Germline V lookup: CDR1 GTSNPN, CDR2 SVGIG (reference sequence). J gave up 0 bases and V 7 bases, and 5 bases lay outside the gene matches. The DNA of the CDR3 is TGTGCCTTGACTAGCGGGAAGCTCTCTGGGGCCAACGTCCTGACTTTC. Protein sequence: CALTSGKLSGANVLTF.

The count of this clone is one. Within the sample, other DNA sequences also encode this same CDR3. V is TRBV5-1 and J is TRBJ1-4; TRBD1 matches 7 bases. Trimming removed 0 bases from V and 8 bases from J; junction bases left unmatched: 4. The germline V gene has CDR1 SGHRS and CDR2 YFSETQ. The CDR3 loop spans 14 amino acids. CDR3 bases: TGCGCCAGCAGCTTGGACAGGGGCCGCGAAAAACTGTTTTTT. Amino acid sequence: CASSLDRGREKLFF. The full variable domain, its missing parts supplied by reference TRBV5-1 and TRBJ1-4, is KAGVTQTPRYLIKTRGQQVTLSCSPISGHRSVSWYQQTPGQGLQFLFEYFSETQRNKGNFPGRFSGRQFSNSRSEMNVSTLELGDSALYLCASSLDRGREKLFFGSGTQLSVL.